This T cell receptor (beta chain) was recovered during a study of shared clonotypes between healthy human individuals (dated by TCRdb to about 2020). Study-wide context: The cohort included three men and two women between 18 and 49 years of age. For each donor, CD4 naive and CD4 memory were each given three plates, CD8 naive was given two plates, and CD8 memory was given one plate. Leukapheresis yielded between about 0.94 and 9 billion PBMCs per donor. Different laboratories and diverse techniques were used to prepare libraries and sequence TCR repertoires, to increase sequencing depth and limit assay-specific biases. Blood TCR repertoires of roughly five healthy adults were deeply sequenced to estimate repertoire size and the extent of clonotype sharing between individuals. On the study overall, not on this receptor specifically: Sharing across several donors was observed for about 5% of naive CD4, over 3% of naive CD8, over 2% of memory CD4, and roughly 0.4% of memory CD8 clonotypes. Only blood was sampled, and tissue TCR repertoires likely differ from those in blood. Because the study included only a small number of donors, the genetic and exposure-history diversity represented was limited. Compared with non-shared clonotypes, the clonotypes found in all four sorted-subset donors had higher generation probabilities. Larger estimated clonotype richness was generally found for naive subsets than for memory subsets. Pairwise subsampling indicated that sequencing depth was expected to affect the degree of clonotype sharing among donors. Incomplete sequencing was indicated by rarefaction of sorted-subset datasets, despite the large sequencing depth.

Using the deep immunoSEQ assay, TCR CDR3 regions were amplified from genomic DNA by multiplex PCR. Extracted genomic DNA from each cell subset was spread evenly across all wells of several immunoSEQ 96-well plates, with each plate serving as a replicate. For sorted subsets, each replicate PCR was loaded with 200 ng genomic DNA, equivalent to 30,000 to 35,000 T cell genomes. Purified libraries were measured with a Qubit 3.0 fluorometer, size-checked on a Bioanalyzer 2100, and measured again with the KAPA Library Quantification kit. A separate single-read 150-cycle Illumina NextSeq 550 flow cell was used to sequence each immunoSEQ 96-well plate. As for the original processing: Because the immunoSEQ output held only junctional sequences and lacked quality scores, the filtering could not match the filtering applied to full-length reads. Sequences were annotated with PyIR, a Python wrapper for IgBLAST v1.9, using IMGT germline references to assign V/J genes and CDR3. Reads with weak V/J assignments (E-value above 1e-6), missing CDR3, stop codons, out-of-frame junctions, or ambiguous translated residues were removed. A V3J clonotype was defined by an identical inferred V gene, J gene, and CDR3 amino acid sequence. To compute the percentage overlap between repertoires, the number of shared unique clonotypes was divided by the size of the smaller repertoire. Richness of each repertoire was evaluated using RTK rarefaction, the Chao1 estimator, and Recon v2.1 estimates of unobserved clonotypes. OLGA was used to compute generation probabilities for all TCRbeta clonotypes that the gDNA method yielded from a few donors. The immuneACCESS repertoire file appears here via TCRdb, limited to in-frame rearrangements. These files lack a portion of the clones; in checked studies, under half of the deficit traces to unresolved V genes, and the cause of the others is not known. D and trimming were read from the DNA, whereas the V and J calls and clone size are those reported in that table. The table for this sample lists about 2.3 million clones; around 90% of them were counted only once. The top ten constitute roughly 0.34% of the sample.

In regard to this clone: No antigen is known for it. The sample holds no much larger clone one base away, and base qualities are not on file.

V has 0 bases trimmed and J has 3 bases trimmed; junction bases matching no gene number 4. Via the germline V gene, CDR1 is SGHRS and CDR2 YFSETQ. The CDR3 numbers 15 residues from cysteine through phenylalanine. Just the 45-base CDR3 DNA is kept, in frame starting at base 1. Donors were healthy HIV-negative adults with no recently reported acute infections or vaccinations. All donors were Caucasian adults living in Nashville, Tennessee, USA. CD4+ T cells were enriched by magnetic negative selection; naive cells were then positively selected on CD45RA, and the negative fraction formed the memory subset. Blood was obtained by leukapheresis, after which PBMCs were separated by Ficoll-Histopaque density gradient centrifugation and cryopreserved in liquid nitrogen vapor phase. Analytical flow cytometry was used to check the purity and quantity of every magnetically sorted T cell population. Genomic DNA was isolated from every sorted fraction and measured by UV absorbance on a Nanodrop 2000c.

Input material: naive CD4+ T cells from PBMCs. This specimen's cell subset or site label, interpreted: CD45RA+ positively selected. The chain employs TRBV5-1 and TRBJ2-7; TRBD1 matches 9 bases in the middle. The sequence derives from a man between 18 and 29 years old in good health. Some clones in this sample may be carry-over from other donors' samples. The CDR3 reads as follows: CASSLGDRDHYEQYF. The nucleotide sequence reads TGCGCCAGCAGCTTGGGGGACAGGGACCACTACGAGCAGTACTTC.